This T cell receptor beta chain derives from a study of regulatory T cells in long-lasting Graves disease (dated by TCRdb to the early 2020s). In terms of the full investigation: Newly diagnosed Graves' disease patients had taken antithyroid drugs for less than 3 months. The study took place in China and was registered as a clinical trial. A total of around 35 samples underwent TCR sequencing, from 13 patients with persistent Graves' disease and 20 or so patients with newly diagnosed Graves' disease. Peripheral blood TCR sequencing and RNA sequencing compared persistent Graves' disease patients with newly diagnosed Graves' disease patients. The paper as a whole reports these results and caveats: As a limitation, the authors acknowledged that the small sample size may reduce accuracy. Patients with persistent disease shared more public clonotypes (about 2,700) than newly diagnosed patients did (more than 900). Sequencing and analysis were limited to the TCR beta chain. Compared with newly diagnosed patients, persistent Graves' disease patients had lower TCR Shannon entropy and fewer highly expanded clones, which suggests clonal expansion. Persistent disease showed preferential use of TRBV28, TRBJ1-2 and TRBJ2-5, whereas newly diagnosed disease favored TRBV20-1 and TRBJ2-1. Because the primary lesion, thyroid tissue, could not be accessed, the study looked at peripheral blood alone.

Library method: multiplex PCR. Sequenced using an Illumina HiSeq 4000. To build TCR beta libraries, CDR3 regions were amplified by Arm-PCR using iRepertoire HTBI primers. Gel purification was performed on PCR products prior to sequencing. As for the original processing: Gene usage analysis of CDR3 amino acid clonotypes relied on the approximately 62 TRBV and 13 to 15 TRBJ segments identified across samples. COPE and FqMerger were used to merge filtered high-quality paired reads into contigs. Contigs were aligned with BLAST to IMGT TRBV, TRBD and TRBJ reference genes, and CDR3 was defined per IMGT. Clonotypes above 0.1% frequency were classified as highly expanded clones. Shannon entropy served as the measure of repertoire diversity, while the Gini coefficient captured V-J evenness. Public clonotypes were defined as clonotypes shared by more than one individual. The raw public reads went through TCRdb reprocessing: fastp at Q25, MiXCR clone calling, in-frame beta chains kept. Rows with a matching CDR3 protein are joined into one entry that keeps the most common DNA and genes. For this entry, the V and J calls and clone size follow TCRdb and not the study's own pipeline. The sample includes 360,000 or so distinct CDR3 sequences, with about 16% observed a single time. Jointly, the top ten make up over 20% of the sample.

Explained via the paper, the time point label denotes: newly diagnosed GD, antithyroid drugs for less than 3 months. RNA was extracted from PBMCs in TRIzol for both TCR sequencing and RNA sequencing. The diagnosis of Graves' disease was made according to American Thyroid Association guidelines. Patients for the study were recruited at an endocrinology department in Xi'an, China. Each patient gave 9 to 10 milliliters of peripheral blood, collected in an EDTA anticoagulant tube. PBMCs were isolated by Ficoll Paque Plus density gradient separation without further T cell sorting. An Agilent 2100 Bioanalyzer and agarose gel were used to assess RNA quality, and a NanoDrop 2000 was used to measure RNA concentration. From the germline V gene, CDR1 is SGHTA and CDR2 is FQGTGA. From the cysteine through the phenylalanine, the CDR3 covers 15 amino acids. The only DNA kept is the CDR3, 45 bases in frame from the first base. For this chain, trimming is 5 bases at the V end and 3 bases at the J end, and the number of junction bases without a gene match is 5.

This clonotype was detected a few times. No antigen is known for it. Per-base qualities were not stored, and no clone one base away is much larger. These data also formed part of another study, on T cells in Graves' hyperthyroidism and ophthalmopathy. As noted in the second study: Stable Graves' hyperthyroidism was defined as no progression to ophthalmopathy during 18 months of follow-up. The hyperthyroidism patients were between 18 and 65 years old and newly diagnosed, with a disease duration of less than 2 months. Patients with uncontrolled infections, other autoimmune diseases, pregnancy or lactation were excluded. Diagnoses were established on the basis of clinical symptoms, serum thyroxine and TRAb, thyroid ultrasound, and orbital computed tomography. The TCR CDR3 was subjected to a first round of RT-PCR using the HTBI primer set and the Qiagen OneStep RT-PCR kit. Most expanded thyroid clonotypes (frequency above 0.001) were also detected in blood, a finding suggesting that blood repertoires may reflect thyroid immune responses. In cross-validation, a model built on a 13 V-J signature told ophthalmopathy apart from stable hyperthyroidism with approximately 90% sensitivity and around 83% specificity, and in testing the same model reached 80%/75%. In validation, the model predicted progression to ophthalmopathy with 55% to 71% sensitivity and 72% to 85% specificity, a median of around six months before onset. To identify distinguishing TCR V-J signatures, a discovery cohort of around 100 patients was used, comprising 40 to 45 with Graves' ophthalmopathy and some 57 with stable Graves' hyperthyroidism. Whether ophthalmopathy could be predicted prospectively was tested in an independent validation cohort made up of about 18 hyperthyroidism patients plus 17 patients who later progressed to ophthalmopathy. The approximately 97 discovery patients were randomly divided into training and test sets at a 7:3 ratio. In addition, the study compared T-cell repertoires in thyroid tissue and in blood from roughly 6 Graves' hyperthyroidism patients. Once sampling was done, hyperthyroidism patients were given methimazole at a starting dose of 30 mg daily, whereas ophthalmopathy patients were given high-dose intravenous methylprednisolone. Libraries were constructed in a second round of multiplex PCR, after which size selection and purification were carried out. Libraries were sequenced paired-end with 100 bp reads on an Illumina HiSeq2000. SOAPnuke was used to process the raw data, with reads discarded if the reads contained adapters or uncalled bases, had a mean Phred below 15, or lacked an exact constant-primer or identifier match. High-quality paired reads were merged using COPE v1.2.5, and each unique nucleotide sequence was defined as a clonotype. Clonotypes were aligned to IMGT TRBV, TRBD and TRBJ reference segments using MiTCR v1.1. Only V-J combinations with frequency above 0.0001, covering 99% to 99.2% of repertoires, were analysed. A TCS score was defined as the ratio between F50 (clonal expansion) and ExV (chaos), using BLOSUM62-based TCRdist between CDR3 peptides within each V-J. Welch's t-statistics and random forest reduced around 520 V-J features to 10 to 15, which were used in a naive Bayes classifier (R e1071). No statistical method was used to fix the sample size in advance, and group allocation was not hidden from the investigators. TCR Vbeta CDR3 sequencing of fewer than 150 peripheral blood samples (fewer than 45 ophthalmopathy, roughly 72 hyperthyroidism and roughly 17 progressor patients) is reported in the paper.

The chain couples TRBV7-3 to TRBJ1-4, with 8 middle bases fitting TRBD1. This specimen consisted of peripheral blood mononuclear cells (PBMCs), obtained at new diagnosis, from a patient treated with antithyroid drugs. The clonotype was recovered from a woman aged 18 to 35 with Graves disease. Donor details come from another sample of the same person, matched by shared clones. The DNA reads as follows: TGTGCCAGCAGCCCTCAGGGGGCCCCTAATGAAAAACTGTTTTTT. The translation is CASSPQGAPNEKLFF. The CDR3 plus the reference TRBV7-3 and TRBJ1-4 genes for the other parts give the full variable domain: GAGVSQTPSNKVTEKGKYVELRCDPISGHTALYWYRQSLGQGPEFLIYFQGTGAADDSGLPNDRFFAVRPEGSVSTLKIQRTERGDSAVYLCASSPQGAPNEKLFFGSGTQLSVL.